This TCR beta chain was captured in a study of T cell responses to AZD1222 COVID-19 vaccine. The study's findings and limits: Donors, mostly white British, included more females; clonal diversity was possibly underestimated. Epitopes outside B.1.351 and B.1.1.7 mutated regions reportedly drew nearly half of spike TCRs.

This clone came up once. Its matching antigen is unknown. Some clones are missing from TCRdb's copy, which holds only in-frame ones; the method was immunoSEQ multiplex PCR. The table shows some 150,000 clones, with 94% occurring only once. Looked up from germline, CDR1 is MNHEY and CDR2 is SMNVEV (reference sequence). The junction had 3 bases not matched to a gene; V was cut back by 3 bases and J by 6 bases. The CDR3 extends over 13 amino acids. This chain joins TRBV27 and TRBJ1-2; TRBD1 matches at 8 bases. The specimen comprised peripheral blood, sampled on day 0 of AZD1222 vaccination. This receptor was obtained from an adult in good health. CDR3: CASSFRGPDGYTF. CDR3 coding DNA: TGTGCCAGCAGTTTCAGGGGGCCTGATGGCTACACCTTC.